Listed here are 4 T cell receptor beta chains from one sample, sequenced in a study of molecular identifiers for immune sequencing clone quantification (dated by TCRdb to the late 2010s). Library method: PCR. Data came from a NextSeq 500. Clones were called with MiXCR by TCRdb after fastp trimmed the public reads at Q25, and only in-frame beta chains were retained. One record per CDR3 amino acid sequence lists the most common genes and DNA. This sample holds 80,000 to 100,000 distinct CDR3 sequences; 20% to 25% were observed only once. About 0.94% of the sample is in the top ten clones. Input material: naive CD8+ T cells from blood, with Jurkat cell RNA spiked in. Explained via the paper, the cell subset or site label denotes: FACS-sorted CD8+CD4-CCR7+CD45RA+ naive T cells. Receptors originate from a human donor in good health. Some libraries in this study had Jurkat cell RNA spiked in.

This clonotype showed up many times. The germline gene is not matched at one end of the junction; a read error may be the cause. V is TRBV4-3 and J is TRBJ2-3; no clear D gene. Germline CDR1 and CDR2: LGHNA and YSLEER. The CDR3 has 12 residues. CDR3 residues: CASSQDWDRQYF. The CDR3 DNA is TGCGCCAGCAGCCAAGACTGGGATAGGCAGTATTTT.

This clonotype has a count of ten or more. The gene calls are TRBV12-3 or TRBV12-4 and TRBJ2-3, with TRBD2 matching over 12 bases. V gave up 6 bases and J gave up 1 base; unmatched junction bases: 11. The CDR3 has 18 amino acids. Written as DNA, the CDR3 is TGTGCCAGCAGGGATCGGCTAGCGGGGGGGCCAGGCACAGATACGCAGTATTTT. As protein: CASRDRLAGGPGTDTQYF.

Comments on this clonotype: This clone may be a read error of a much larger clone one base away. CDR3 residues: CASSLFQVADTQYF. The CDR3 DNA is TGTGCCAGCAGCTTGTTCCAGGTCGCAGATACGCAGTATTTT. This chain links TRBV5-6 with TRBJ2-3; D remains ambiguous. The CDR3 covers 14 residues. The V end lost 1 base, the J end lost 4 bases, and 10 bases lay between the germline ends. Germline V gene data show CDR1 as SGHDT and CDR2 as YYEEEE.

Here the CDR3 reads CASSLWDSGTGNEQFF. Written as DNA, the CDR3 is TGTGCCAGCAGTTTGTGGGATAGCGGGACTGGGAATGAGCAGTTCTTC. This chain joins TRBV12-3 or TRBV12-4 and TRBJ2-1; 8 bases match TRBD2. With 3 bases clipped from V and 7 bases from J, the junction kept 11 bases outside the gene matches. The CDR3 spans 16 residues.